This TCR beta chain was found in a study of CD8+ T cells in alopecia areata. Overall study: Administration of oral tofacitinib to treated patients was at 5 to 10 mg twice daily. Overall study findings and caveats: Numerous expanded lesional clones remained in scalp and blood during tofacitinib.

This clone has only a few counts. Its cognate antigen is unknown. Treatment specified: oral pan-JAK inhibitor, 5-10 mg twice daily. The researchers isolated CD4+ and CD8+ T cells from PBMCs by sorting. Germline CDR1 is SEHNR and CDR2 is FQNEAQ (reference sequence). The V and J ends lost 4 bases and 3 bases, in that order; junction bases with no gene match: 5. The CDR3 consists of 15 residues. Extracted RNA was reverse transcribed into cDNA, the sequencing template. Sequencing used immunoSEQ multiplex PCR; TCRdb keeps in-frame clones, though not all of them. The sample consists of about 88,000 clones, roughly 46% of them appearing once.

Sequenced material: CD8+ T cells sorted from blood, taken at week 24, from a patient treated with tofacitinib. The sequence derives from a human donor with alopecia areata. V gene TRBV7-9 combines with J gene TRBJ2-2; 7 bases fit TRBD1. The CDR3 here is CASSSDREYTGELFF. The CDR3 bases are TGTGCCAGCAGCTCTGACAGGGAGTACACCGGGGAGCTGTTTTTT.